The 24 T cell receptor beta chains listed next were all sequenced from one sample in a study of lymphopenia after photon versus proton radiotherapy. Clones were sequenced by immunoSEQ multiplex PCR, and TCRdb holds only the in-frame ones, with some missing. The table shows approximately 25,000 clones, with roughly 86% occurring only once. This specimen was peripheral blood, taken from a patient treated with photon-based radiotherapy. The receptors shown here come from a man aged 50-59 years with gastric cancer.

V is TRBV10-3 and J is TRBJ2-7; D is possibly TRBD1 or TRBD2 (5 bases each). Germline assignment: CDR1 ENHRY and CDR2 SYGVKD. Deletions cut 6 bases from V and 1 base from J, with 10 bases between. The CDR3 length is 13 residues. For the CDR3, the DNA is TGTGCCATCAGCCGGGACCGATCCTACGAGCAGTACTTC. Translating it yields CAISRDRSYEQYF.

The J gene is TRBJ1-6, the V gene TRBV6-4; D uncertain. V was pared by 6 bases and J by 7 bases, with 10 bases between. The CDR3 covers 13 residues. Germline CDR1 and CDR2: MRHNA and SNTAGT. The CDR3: CASSRDLNSPLHF. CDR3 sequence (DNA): TGTGCCAGCAGCCGGGATCTAAATTCACCCCTCCACTTT.

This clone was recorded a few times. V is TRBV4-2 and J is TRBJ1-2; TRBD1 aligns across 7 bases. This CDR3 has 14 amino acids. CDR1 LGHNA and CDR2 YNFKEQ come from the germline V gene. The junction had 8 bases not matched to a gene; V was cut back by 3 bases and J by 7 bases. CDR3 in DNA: TGTGCCAGCAGCCAGCTCACACAGGGGTCTGGCTACACCTTC. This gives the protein CASSQLTQGSGYTF.

The CDR3 coding sequence is TGTGCCAGCAGCCAGGACAGGGTAACTCGAGCTTTCTTT. It yields the protein CASSQDRVTRAFF. This sequence joins TRBV11-2 and TRBJ1-1; 8 bases agree with TRBD1. V lost 5 bases to trimming and J lost 10 bases; unmatched junction nucleotides: 9. CDR3 length equals 13 residues. The germline gives CDR1 SGHAT, CDR2 FQNNGV.

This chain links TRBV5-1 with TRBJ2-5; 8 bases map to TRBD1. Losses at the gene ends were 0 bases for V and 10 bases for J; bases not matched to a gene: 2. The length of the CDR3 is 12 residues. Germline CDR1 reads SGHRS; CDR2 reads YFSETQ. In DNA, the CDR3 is TGCGCCAGCAGCTTGGAACAGGGGGGCCAGTACTTC. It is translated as CASSLEQGGQYF.

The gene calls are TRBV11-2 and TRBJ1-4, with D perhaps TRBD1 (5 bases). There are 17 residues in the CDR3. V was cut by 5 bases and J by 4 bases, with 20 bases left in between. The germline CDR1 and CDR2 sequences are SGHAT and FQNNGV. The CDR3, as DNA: TGTGCCAGCAGCCGAAATTTAGGGGCGGGGGTTAATGAAAAACTGTTTTTT. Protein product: CASSRNLGAGVNEKLFF.

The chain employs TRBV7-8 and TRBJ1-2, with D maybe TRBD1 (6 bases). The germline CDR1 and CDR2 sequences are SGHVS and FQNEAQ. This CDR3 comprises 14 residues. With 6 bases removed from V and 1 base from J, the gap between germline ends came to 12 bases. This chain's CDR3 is CASSQDSINYGYTF. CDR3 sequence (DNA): TGTGCCAGCAGTCAGGACAGTATTAACTATGGCTACACCTTC.

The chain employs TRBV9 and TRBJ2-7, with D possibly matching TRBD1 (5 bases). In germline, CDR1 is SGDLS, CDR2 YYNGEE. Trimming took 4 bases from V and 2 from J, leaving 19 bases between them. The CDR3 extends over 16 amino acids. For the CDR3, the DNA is TGTGCCAGCAGCTCCAACCAGGGTAGGAACACCTACGAGCAGTACTTC. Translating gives CASSSNQGRNTYEQYF.

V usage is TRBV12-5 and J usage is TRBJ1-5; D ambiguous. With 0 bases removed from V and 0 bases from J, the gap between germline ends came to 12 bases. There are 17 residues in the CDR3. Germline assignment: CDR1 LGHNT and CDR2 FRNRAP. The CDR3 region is CASGLVQSLGSNQPQHF. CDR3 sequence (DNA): TGTGCTAGTGGTTTGGTACAGAGTCTAGGTAGCAATCAGCCCCAGCATTTT.

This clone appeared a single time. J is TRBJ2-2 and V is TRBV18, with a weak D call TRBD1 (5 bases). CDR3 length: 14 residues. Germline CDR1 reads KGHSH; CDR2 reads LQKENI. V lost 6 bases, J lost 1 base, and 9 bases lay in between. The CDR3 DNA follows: TGTGCCAGCTCCGGACAAAGGAACACCGGGGAGCTGTTTTTT. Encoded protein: CASSGQRNTGELFF.

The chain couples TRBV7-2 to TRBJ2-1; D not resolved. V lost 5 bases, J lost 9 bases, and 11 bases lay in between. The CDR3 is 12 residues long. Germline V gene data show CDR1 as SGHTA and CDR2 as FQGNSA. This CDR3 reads CASSAGASEQFF. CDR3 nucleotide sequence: TGTGCCAGCAGCGCCGGAGCCTCTGAGCAGTTCTTC.

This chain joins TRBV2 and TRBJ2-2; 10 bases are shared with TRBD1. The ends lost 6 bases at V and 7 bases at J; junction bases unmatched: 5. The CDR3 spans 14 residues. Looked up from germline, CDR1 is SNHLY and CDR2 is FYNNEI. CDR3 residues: CASRGQGIVGELFF. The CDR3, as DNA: TGTGCCAGCAGGGGACAGGGGATCGTCGGGGAGCTGTTTTTT.

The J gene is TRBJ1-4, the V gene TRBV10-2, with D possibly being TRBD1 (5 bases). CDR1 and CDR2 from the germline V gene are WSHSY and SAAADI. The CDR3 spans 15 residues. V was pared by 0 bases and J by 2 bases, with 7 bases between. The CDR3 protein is CASSESAGTNEKLFF. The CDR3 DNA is TGCGCCAGCAGTGAGTCGGCAGGGACTAATGAAAAACTGTTTTTT.

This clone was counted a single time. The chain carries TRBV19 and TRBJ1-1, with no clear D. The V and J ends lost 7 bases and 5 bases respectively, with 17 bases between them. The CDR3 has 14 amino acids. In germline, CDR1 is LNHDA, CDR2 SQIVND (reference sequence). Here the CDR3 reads CASTWSSTKTEAFF. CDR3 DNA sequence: TGTGCCAGTACTTGGTCGTCAACGAAGACTGAAGCTTTCTTT.

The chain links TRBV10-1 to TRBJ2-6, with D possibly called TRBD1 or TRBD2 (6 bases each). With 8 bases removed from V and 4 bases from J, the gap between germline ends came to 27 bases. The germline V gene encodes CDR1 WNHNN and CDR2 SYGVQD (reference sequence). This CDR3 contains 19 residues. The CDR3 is CASEGDPLGGRSGANVLTF. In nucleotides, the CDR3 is TGCGCCAGCGAGGGGGACCCGTTGGGGGGTCGGTCCGGGGCCAACGTCCTGACTTTC.

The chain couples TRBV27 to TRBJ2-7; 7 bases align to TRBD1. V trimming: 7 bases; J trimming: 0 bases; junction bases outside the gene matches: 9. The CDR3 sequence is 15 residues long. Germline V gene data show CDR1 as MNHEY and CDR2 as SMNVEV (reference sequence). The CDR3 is CASTKGQRSSYEQYV. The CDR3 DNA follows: TGTGCCAGCACAAAGGGACAGAGGAGCTCCTACGAGCAGTACGTC.

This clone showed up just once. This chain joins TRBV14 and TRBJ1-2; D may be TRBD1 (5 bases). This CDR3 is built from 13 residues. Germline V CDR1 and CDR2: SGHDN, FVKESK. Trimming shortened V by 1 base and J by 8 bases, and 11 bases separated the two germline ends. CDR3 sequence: CASSQGGTGGYTF. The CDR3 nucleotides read TGTGCCAGCAGCCAAGGAGGGACGGGGGGCTACACCTTC.

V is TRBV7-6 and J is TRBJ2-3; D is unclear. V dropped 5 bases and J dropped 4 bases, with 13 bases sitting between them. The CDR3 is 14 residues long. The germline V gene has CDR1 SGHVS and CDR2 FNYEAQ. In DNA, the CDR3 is TGTGCCAGCAGCCCCGCTGGTAGGTCAGATACGCAGTATTTT. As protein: CASSPAGRSDTQYF. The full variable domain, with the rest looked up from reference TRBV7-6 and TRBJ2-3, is GAGVSQSPRYKVTKRGQDVALRCDPISGHVSLYWYRQALGQGPEFLTYFNYEAQQDKSGLPNDRFSAERPEGSISTLTIQRTEQRDSAMYRCASSPAGRSDTQYFGPGTRLTVL.

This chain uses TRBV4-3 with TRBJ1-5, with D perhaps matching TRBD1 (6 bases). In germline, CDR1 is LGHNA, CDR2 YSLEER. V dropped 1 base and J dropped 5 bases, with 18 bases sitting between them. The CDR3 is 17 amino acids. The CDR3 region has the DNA TGCGCCAGCAGCCAAGCCTCCAACAGGGCCCTCCATCAGCCCCAGCATTTT. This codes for CASSQASNRALHQPQHF.

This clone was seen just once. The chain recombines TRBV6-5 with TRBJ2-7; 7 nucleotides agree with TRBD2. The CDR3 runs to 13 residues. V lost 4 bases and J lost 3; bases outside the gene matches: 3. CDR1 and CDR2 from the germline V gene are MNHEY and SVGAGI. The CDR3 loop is CASSSGLIYEQYF. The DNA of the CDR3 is TGTGCCAGCAGTTCGGGACTAATCTACGAGCAGTACTTC.

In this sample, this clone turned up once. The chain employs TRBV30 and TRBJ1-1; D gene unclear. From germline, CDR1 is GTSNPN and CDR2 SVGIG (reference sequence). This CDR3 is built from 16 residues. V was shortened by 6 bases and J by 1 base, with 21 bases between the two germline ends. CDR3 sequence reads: CACTPDTLTANTEAFF. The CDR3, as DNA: TGTGCCTGTACACCGGATACCCTAACGGCGAACACTGAAGCTTTCTTT.

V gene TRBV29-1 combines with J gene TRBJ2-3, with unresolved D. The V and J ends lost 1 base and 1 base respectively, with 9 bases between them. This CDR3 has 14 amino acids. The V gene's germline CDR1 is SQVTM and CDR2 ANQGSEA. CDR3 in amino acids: CSVEGALGTDTQYF. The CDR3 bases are TGCAGCGTTGAAGGGGCCCTCGGCACAGATACGCAGTATTTT.

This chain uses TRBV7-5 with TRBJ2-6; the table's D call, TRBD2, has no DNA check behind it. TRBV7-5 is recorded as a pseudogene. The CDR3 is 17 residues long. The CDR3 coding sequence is TGTGCCAGAATGCGGGAAAGTAGACAAAGTCGGGCCAACGTCCTGACTTTC. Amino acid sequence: CARMRESRQSRANVLTF.

The CDR3 loop reads CASSYRGLAGQETQYF. For the CDR3, the DNA is TGTGCCAGCAGTTACAGGGGACTAGCGGGGCAAGAGACCCAGTACTTC. The J gene is TRBJ2-5, the V gene TRBV6-5, with 13 bases identical to TRBD2. After removal of 2 bases from V and 2 bases from J, the junction contained 2 bases not matched to a gene. Germline CDR1 MNHEY, CDR2 SVGAGI. The CDR3 has 16 residues.